This T cell receptor beta chain was sequenced in a study of T cells after yellow fever vaccination. This clonotype was counted a few times. No antigen is known for it. The CDR3 loop spans 13 amino acids. V lost 4 bases and J 2 bases, leaving 12 bases between the germline ends. The germline V gene has CDR1 SQVTM and CDR2 ANQGSEA. TCRdb passed the 5' RACE reads through MiXCR, listing each CDR3 protein once. Of hundreds of thousands of distinct CDR3 sequences detected, around an eighth appear once; the ten largest clones hold 11% to 15%. Study results and caveats: After the booster, 96% of CD4 and more than 85% of CD8 primary-response clones were re-detected.

This sequence joins TRBV29-1 and TRBJ2-7, with D possibly being TRBD1 (5 bases). This TCR came from a man in his thirties or forties who received the YFV17D yellow fever vaccine. Specimen: PBMCs, collected on the day of the yellow fever booster vaccination. The CDR3 region has the DNA TGCAGCGTTGGTTGGGGCGAAACCTACGAGCAGTACTTC. As protein: CSVGWGETYEQYF.